What follows describes a single T cell receptor beta chain. Unmatched junction bases numbered 10, after V lost 4 bases and J lost 5 bases. The CDR3 sequence is 15 residues long. Germline V gene data show CDR1 as SGHRS and CDR2 as YFSETQ. Methods used by the authors: Reference gene primers were amplified, and this amplification served to estimate nucleated cell counts. TCRdb keeps only in-frame clones here, not all; method: immunoSEQ multiplex PCR. That table is the source of V, J and clone size, and D and trimming were worked out from the DNA. The sample holds under 300,000 clones, 75% to 85% seen once. The sample belongs to a study of blood T cell repertoires in COVID-19. The overall study: COVID-19 samples from acute and convalescent phases originated in the United States, Italy and Spain. The cDNA or gDNA used as material had been derived from T cells, B-cell-depleted T cells, or PBMCs.

The rearrangement joins TRBV5-1 to TRBJ2-7; 9 bases agree with TRBD2. Source material: peripheral blood. This clonotype was obtained from a man aged 35 to 55 who had recovered from COVID-19. CDR3 sequence (DNA): TGCGCCAGCAGCGTTTCTAGCGGGGTGTATGACGAGCAGTACTTC. Amino acids: CASSVSSGVYDEQYF. Full variable domain (remainder filled in from reference TRBV5-1 and TRBJ2-7): KAGVTQTPRYLIKTRGQQVTLSCSPISGHRSVSWYQQTPGQGLQFLFEYFSETQRNKGNFPGRFSGRQFSNSRSEMNVSTLELGDSALYLCASSVSSGVYDEQYFGPGTRLTVT.